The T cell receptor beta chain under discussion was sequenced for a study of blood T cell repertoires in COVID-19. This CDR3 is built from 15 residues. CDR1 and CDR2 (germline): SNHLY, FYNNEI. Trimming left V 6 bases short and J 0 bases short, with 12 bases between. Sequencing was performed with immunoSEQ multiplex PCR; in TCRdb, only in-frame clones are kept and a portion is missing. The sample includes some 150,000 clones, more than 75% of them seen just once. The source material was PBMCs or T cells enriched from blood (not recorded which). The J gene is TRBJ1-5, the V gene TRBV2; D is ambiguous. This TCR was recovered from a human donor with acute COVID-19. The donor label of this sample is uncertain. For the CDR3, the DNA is TGTGCCAGCAGGAGGGAGAGGAATAGCAATCAGCCCCAGCATTTT. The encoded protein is CASRRERNSNQPQHF.